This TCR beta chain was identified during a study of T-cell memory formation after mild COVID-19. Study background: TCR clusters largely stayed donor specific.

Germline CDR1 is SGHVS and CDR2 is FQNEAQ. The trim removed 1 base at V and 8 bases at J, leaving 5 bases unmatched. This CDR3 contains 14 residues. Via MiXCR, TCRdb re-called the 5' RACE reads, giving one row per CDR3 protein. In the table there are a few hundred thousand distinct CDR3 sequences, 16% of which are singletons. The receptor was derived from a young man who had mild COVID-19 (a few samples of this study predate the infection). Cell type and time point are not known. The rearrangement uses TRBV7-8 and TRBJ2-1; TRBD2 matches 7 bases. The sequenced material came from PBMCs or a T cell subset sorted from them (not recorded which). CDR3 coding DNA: TGTGCCAGCAGCTTAGGCGGGAGAGTCGATGAGCAGTTCTTC. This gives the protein CASSLGGRVDEQFF.